The 29 T cell receptor beta chains below all came from one sample that was sequenced in a study of blood T cell repertoires in COVID-19. Data came from immunoSEQ multiplex PCR; TCRdb stores just in-frame clones and leaves some out. Of some 380,000 clones listed, approximately 87% were seen once; the top ten hold 1% to 1.5%. The sample consisted of PBMCs or T cells enriched from blood (not recorded which). The receptors shown here come from a man younger than 45 who had recovered from COVID-19.

This rearrangement joins TRBV18 to TRBJ1-4; 10 nucleotides agree with TRBD1. This CDR3 comprises 14 residues. The V segment lost 5 bases and the J segment 5 bases; nucleotides outside the gene matches: 2. Germline CDR1 reads KGHSH; CDR2 reads LQKENI. CDR3 amino acids: CASSGQGENEKLFF. The CDR3 DNA reads as TGTGCCAGCTCAGGACAGGGGGAGAATGAAAAACTGTTTTTT.

The rearrangement links TRBV2 to TRBJ2-1; D is ambiguous. This CDR3 is built from 13 residues. V was cut by 5 bases and J by 3 bases, with 8 bases left in between. Germline CDR1 is SNHLY and CDR2 is FYNNEI. In DNA, the CDR3 is TGTGCCAGCAGTCCGCGATACTACAATGAGCAGTTCTTC. Translating it yields CASSPRYYNEQFF.

This clone was observed once. The CDR3 spells CASSPASGGYGYTF. The DNA for the CDR3 is TGTGCCAGCTCACCCGCTTCGGGTGGCTATGGCTACACCTTC. This chain links TRBV18 with TRBJ1-2, with D uncertain. Trimming pared 3 bases from V and 4 bases from J, leaving 12 bases between. The CDR3 contains 14 residues. CDR1 is KGHSH, CDR2 LQKENI, per germline. Full variable domain (remainder filled in from reference TRBV18 and TRBJ1-2): NAGVMQNPRHLVRRRGQEARLRCSPMKGHSHVYWYRQLPEEGLKFMVYLQKENIIDESGMPKERFSAEFPKEGPSILRIQQVVRGDSAAYFCASSPASGGYGYTFGSGTRLTVV.

This chain uses TRBV2 with TRBJ1-1, with 8 nucleotides matching TRBD1. With V trimmed by 10 bases and J by 1 base, 5 bases remained unmatched. Per the germline V gene, CDR1 is SNHLY and CDR2 is FYNNEI. The CDR3 is 13 residues long. The CDR3 loop reads CATKGQENTEAFF. The CDR3, as DNA: TGTGCCACTAAGGGACAGGAGAACACTGAAGCTTTCTTT.

This sequence joins TRBV6-5 and TRBJ1-1; perhaps TRBD1 as D (6 bases). Deletions cut 0 bases from V and 3 bases from J, with 8 bases between. Germline CDR1 is MNHEY and CDR2 is SVGAGI. CDR3 length equals 14 residues. DNA for the CDR3: TGTGCCAGCAGTTACTCGTCAGGGGACACTGAAGCTTTCTTT. It encodes CASSYSSGDTEAFF.

V usage is TRBV9 and J usage is TRBJ2-5, with D unclear. CDR1 is SGDLS and CDR2 is YYNGEE in the germline V gene. Trimming stripped 0 bases from V and 2 bases from J, with 11 bases between. CDR3 size: 15 residues. The CDR3 bases are TGTGCCAGCAGCGTAGGGCAGGATTTGCAAGAGACCCAGTACTTC. Translating gives CASSVGQDLQETQYF.

The chain carries TRBV19 and TRBJ2-7; the match to TRBD2 covers 9 bases. Trimming at V came to 5 bases and at J to 0 bases, leaving 11 bases not matched to a gene. Germline V CDR1 and CDR2: LNHDA, SQIVND (reference sequence). The CDR3 consists of 17 residues. The chain's CDR3 is CASSLQSAGGSSYEQYF. The CDR3 region has the DNA TGTGCCAGTAGTCTTCAGTCAGCGGGGGGAAGCTCCTACGAGCAGTACTTC.

The chain has TRBV4-3 and TRBJ2-7, with 8 bases that match TRBD1. CDR1 is LGHNA, CDR2 YSLEER, per germline. The CDR3 runs to 15 residues. V lost 2 bases to trimming and J lost 2 bases; unmatched junction nucleotides: 5. In DNA, the CDR3 is TGCGCCAGCAGCCAAAACCCGACAGGGGCCTACGAGCAGTACTTC. This translates into CASSQNPTGAYEQYF.

The V call is TRBV19, the J call TRBJ1-1; 7 bases line up with TRBD1. The CDR3 has 14 amino acids. With V trimmed by 7 bases and J by 1 base, 6 bases remained unmatched. Germline V lookup: CDR1 LNHDA, CDR2 SQIVND (reference sequence). CDR3 DNA sequence: TGTGCCAGTACCTCATGGACAGGGAACACTGAAGCTTTCTTT. Protein sequence: CASTSWTGNTEAFF.

CDR3 nucleotide sequence: TGTGCCAGCAGCTTAGACGTGTGGGGCCCTCACAGTAGGTCTGGAAACACCATATATTTT. It is translated as CASSLDVWGPHSRSGNTIYF. V and J are TRBV11-2 and TRBJ1-3; possible D gene TRBD1, 5 bases. V lost 0 bases and J lost 1, with 22 bases in between. This CDR3 region has 20 residues. Germline values: CDR1 SGHAT, CDR2 FQNNGV.

In this sample, this clone turned up once. The chain recombines TRBV28 with TRBJ1-1; no definite D call. CDR1 is MDHEN and CDR2 is SYDVKM in the germline V gene. This CDR3 has 13 amino acids. Trimming stripped 5 bases from V and 7 bases from J, with 14 bases between. The CDR3: CASSPAGGVEAFF. The CDR3 nucleotides read TGTGCCAGCAGTCCCGCCGGCGGGGTTGAAGCTTTCTTT. Full variable domain (missing parts from reference TRBV28 and TRBJ1-1): DVKVTQSSRYLVKRTGEKVFLECVQDMDHENMFWYRQDPGLGLRLIYFSYDVKMKEKGDIPEGYSVSREKKERFSLILESASTNQTSMYLCASSPAGGVEAFFGQGTRLTVV.

This chain links TRBV19 with TRBJ1-2; D remains ambiguous. The CDR3 loop spans 14 amino acids. Germline CDR1 and CDR2: LNHDA and SQIVND (reference sequence). Between the trimmed V and J ends, which lost 5 bases and 4 bases, there was a span of 14 bases. In nucleotides, the CDR3 is TGTGCCAGTAGTGTCCCCAGGCTCGGCTATGGCTACACCTTC. This translates into CASSVPRLGYGYTF.

The V gene is TRBV18, the J gene TRBJ2-1; 11 bases agree with TRBD2. From germline, CDR1 is KGHSH and CDR2 LQKENI. The CDR3 totals 14 residues. J was trimmed by 7 bases and V by 4 bases; bases with no gene match: 3. DNA of the CDR3: TGTGCCAGCTCACTAGGGACTAGCGGTAATGAGCAGTTCTTC. Its protein product is CASSLGTSGNEQFF.

This rearrangement joins TRBV6-2 or TRBV6-3 to TRBJ1-5; the match to TRBD1 covers 7 bases. The length of the CDR3 is 18 residues. J was trimmed by 3 bases and V by 6 bases; bases with no gene match: 17. CDR1 and CDR2 (germline): MNHEY, SVGEGT. The CDR3 here is CASSRYQATGSVNQPQHF. CDR3 in DNA: TGTGCCAGCAGCAGATATCAAGCGACAGGGTCGGTCAATCAGCCCCAGCATTTT.

The sample holds a few counts of this clone. The chain employs TRBV6-2 or TRBV6-3 and TRBJ2-7; 9 bases are shared with TRBD1. Germline CDR1 MNHEY, CDR2 SVGEGT. The V gene end was trimmed by 2 bases and the J gene end by 7 bases; junction bases not matched to a gene: 9. This CDR3 spans 15 amino acids. The CDR3 reads CASSYGQGLSEEQYF. CDR3 DNA: TGTGCCAGCAGTTACGGACAGGGGTTGAGTGAGGAGCAGTACTTC.

This chain connects TRBV10-2 to TRBJ2-5; weak D call: TRBD1 (6 bases). Germline CDR1 and CDR2: WSHSY and SAAADI. The CDR3 covers 15 residues. Trimming removed 7 bases from V and 4 bases from J, with 19 bases in between. CDR3 sequence: CASTWSGRGRETQYF. The CDR3 nucleotides read TGCGCCAGCACCTGGAGCGGCAGGGGAAGAGAGACCCAGTACTTC.

This clone was found a few times. The genes are TRBV25-1 and TRBJ1-6, with D possibly matching TRBD1 (5 bases). CDR3 length equals 16 residues. Germline assignment: CDR1 MGHDK and CDR2 SYGVNS. Trimming cost V 4 bases and J 8 bases, with 18 bases left between them. The CDR3 sequence: CASSGRDSGRDSPLHF. The CDR3 DNA reads as TGTGCCAGCAGTGGTCGGGACTCCGGGAGGGATTCACCCCTCCACTTT.

The V call is TRBV13, the J call TRBJ2-3; D gene uncertain. V gave up 5 bases and J gave up 4 bases, with 22 bases separating them. The CDR3 runs to 17 residues. Germline values: CDR1 PRHDT, CDR2 FYEKMQ (reference sequence). In nucleotides, the CDR3 is TGTGCCAGCAGCCGACCCTCCCTTGCGAGTCAGGCAGATACGCAGTATTTT. Residues: CASSRPSLASQADTQYF.

J is TRBJ1-6 and V is TRBV9; 7 positions agree with TRBD1. V dropped 3 bases and J dropped 6; count of bases not matched to a gene: 6. The CDR3 sequence is 15 residues long. The germline gives CDR1 SGDLS, CDR2 YYNGEE. CDR3 in DNA: TGTGCCAGCAGCGCTGAGGACAGGACTAATTCACCCCTCCACTTT. Its translation: CASSAEDRTNSPLHF. Using reference TRBV9 and TRBJ1-6 for the parts outside the CDR3, the full variable domain is DSGVTQTPKHLITATGQRVTLRCSPRSGDLSVYWYQQSLDQGLQFLIQYYNGEERAKGNILERFSAQQFPDLHSELNLSSLELGDSALYFCASSAEDRTNSPLHFGNGTRLTVT.

This chain links TRBV5-8 with TRBJ2-3; 7 bases map to TRBD1. The CDR3 is made up of 15 amino acids. V was pared by 5 bases and J by 2 bases, with 8 bases of the junction left unmatched. CDR1 and CDR2 from the germline V gene are SGHTS and YDEGEE. This CDR3 reads CASRNWGQYTDTQYF. The CDR3 nucleotides are TGTGCCAGCAGGAATTGGGGACAGTACACAGATACGCAGTATTTT.

V is TRBV12-5 and J is TRBJ1-5, with D unresolved. Germline-derived CDR1 and CDR2 are LGHNT and FRNRAP. V lost 4 bases to trimming and J lost 7 bases, with 14 bases between them. The CDR3 has 14 amino acids. The CDR3 spells CASGSRLSGQPQHF. In DNA, the CDR3 is TGTGCTAGTGGTTCCCGTTTATCGGGGCAGCCCCAGCATTTT.

The chain employs TRBV3-1 (or the pseudogene TRBV3-2) and TRBJ2-2; 8 nucleotides align to TRBD1. Germline CDR1 LGHDT, CDR2 YNNKEL (reference sequence). This CDR3 is 14 amino acids long. J lost 7 bases, V lost 4 bases, and 5 bases had no gene match. The CDR3 nucleotides read TGTGCCAGCAGCCCGCAGGGGGCTGACGGGGAGCTGTTTTTT. The encoded protein is CASSPQGADGELFF.

This sequence joins TRBV28 and TRBJ1-5; TRBD1 might be the D (6 bases). V was trimmed by 3 bases and J by 2 bases, leaving 17 bases between them. The CDR3 is 17 residues long. Germline loops: CDR1 MDHEN, CDR2 SYDVKM. Here the CDR3 DNA reads TGTGCCAGCAGTTTGCTCGGGGGGCGAGGGGGCAATCAGCCCCAGCATTTT. Protein sequence: CASSLLGGRGGNQPQHF.

The CDR3 DNA sequence: TGCGCCAGCAGCCAAGAGTTAGCGGGGGGCAGGAACAATGAGCAGTTCTTC. It yields the protein CASSQELAGGRNNEQFF. The J gene is TRBJ2-1, the V gene TRBV4-1, with 10 bases identical to TRBD2. The CDR3 loop spans 17 amino acids. The ends lost 0 bases at V and 5 bases at J; junction bases unmatched: 7. Germline V gene sequence: CDR1 MGHRA, CDR2 YSYEKL.

The sample holds one count of this clone. The rearrangement links TRBV7-9 to TRBJ1-3; D gene uncertain. The CDR3 contains 15 residues. Germline CDR1 reads SEHNR; CDR2 reads FQNEAQ (reference sequence). The germline V and J ends were trimmed by 5 bases and 0 bases, with 11 bases remaining between them. CDR3 sequence: CASSPGLVSGNTIYF. CDR3 sequence (DNA): TGTGCCAGCAGCCCAGGACTTGTCTCTGGAAACACCATATATTTT.

V gene TRBV6-1 combines with J gene TRBJ1-1, with D perhaps matching TRBD1 (6 bases). V dropped 1 base and J dropped 9 bases, with 12 bases sitting between them. Looked up from germline, CDR1 is MNHNS and CDR2 is SASEGT. This CDR3 region has 13 residues. The DNA of the CDR3 is TGTGCCAGCAGTGAAGAACAGGGTTTTAAAGCTTTCTTT. Encoded protein: CASSEEQGFKAFF.

This clone was picked up one time. CDR3 protein: CASSPQGVSYEQYF. The CDR3 nucleotides are TGTGCCAGCTCACCTCAAGGGGTCTCCTACGAGCAGTACTTC. The gene calls are TRBV18 and TRBJ2-7; D is perhaps TRBD1 (5 bases). V lost 3 bases to trimming and J lost 0 bases, with 9 bases between them. The CDR3 consists of 14 residues. Looked up from germline, CDR1 is KGHSH and CDR2 is LQKENI.

V is TRBV6-5 and J is TRBJ2-7; D perhaps matches TRBD2 (6 bases). Trimming took 4 bases from V and 6 from J, leaving 13 bases between them. This CDR3 spans 13 amino acids. CDR1 is MNHEY, CDR2 SVGAGI, per germline. CDR3 DNA sequence: TGTGCCAGCAGTTCGGACCTCGGGGGCGAGCAGTACTTC. Translation: CASSSDLGGEQYF.

The chain recombines TRBV2 with TRBJ1-5; 10 nucleotides line up with TRBD1. The CDR3 is made up of 16 amino acids. Germline loops: CDR1 SNHLY, CDR2 FYNNEI. V shed 8 bases, J shed 2 bases, and the junction held 9 bases outside the gene matches. CDR3: CASRDRGLSGNQPQHF. CDR3 coding DNA: TGTGCCAGCCGGGACAGGGGATTGTCGGGCAATCAGCCCCAGCATTTT.